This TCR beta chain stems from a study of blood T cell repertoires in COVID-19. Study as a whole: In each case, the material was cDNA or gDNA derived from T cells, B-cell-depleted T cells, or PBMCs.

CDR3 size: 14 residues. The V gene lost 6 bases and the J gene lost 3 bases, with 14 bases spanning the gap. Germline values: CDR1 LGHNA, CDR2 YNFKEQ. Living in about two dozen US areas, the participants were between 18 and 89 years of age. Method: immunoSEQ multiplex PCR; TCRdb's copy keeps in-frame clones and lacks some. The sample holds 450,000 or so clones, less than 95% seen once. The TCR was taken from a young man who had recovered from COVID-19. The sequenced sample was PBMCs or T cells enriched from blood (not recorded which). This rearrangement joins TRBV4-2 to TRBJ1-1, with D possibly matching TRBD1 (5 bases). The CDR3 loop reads CASSIQRGDTEAFF. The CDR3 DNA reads TGTGCCAGCAGTATACAACGGGGGGACACTGAAGCTTTCTTT.